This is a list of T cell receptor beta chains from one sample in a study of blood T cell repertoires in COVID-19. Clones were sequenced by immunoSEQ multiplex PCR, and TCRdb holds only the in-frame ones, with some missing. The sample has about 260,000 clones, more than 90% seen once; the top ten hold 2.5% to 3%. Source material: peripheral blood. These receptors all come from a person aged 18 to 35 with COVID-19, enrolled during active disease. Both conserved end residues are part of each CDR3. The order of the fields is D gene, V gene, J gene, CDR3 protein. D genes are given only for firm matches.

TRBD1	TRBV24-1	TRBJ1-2	CATSLGTGYGYTF
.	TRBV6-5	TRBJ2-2	CASSFSGYTGELFF
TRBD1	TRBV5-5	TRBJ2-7	CASSPIGTGKYYEQYF
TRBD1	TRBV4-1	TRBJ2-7	CASSQKASRGTGGYEQYF
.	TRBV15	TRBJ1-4	CATSRDGSEDLEGEKLFF
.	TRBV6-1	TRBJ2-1	CASSDQYNEQFF
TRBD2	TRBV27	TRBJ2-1	CASSLFAGTSGANEQFF
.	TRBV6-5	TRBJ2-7	CASRRDSVAYEQYF
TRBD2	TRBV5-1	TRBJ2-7	CASTPSGSTYEQYF
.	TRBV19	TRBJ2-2	CASSIVGPGELFF
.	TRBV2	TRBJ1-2	CASSAPYTF
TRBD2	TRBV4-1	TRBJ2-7	CASSQILAGSSYEQYF
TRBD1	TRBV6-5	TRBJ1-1	CASGQWNTEAFF
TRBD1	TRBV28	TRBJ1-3	CASSSPGTGGGNTIYF
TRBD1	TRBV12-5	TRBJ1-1	CASGTNPGQDPTMNTEAFF
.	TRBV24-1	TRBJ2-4	CATSGAEAKNIQYF
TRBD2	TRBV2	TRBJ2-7	CATLLAGPAYEQYF
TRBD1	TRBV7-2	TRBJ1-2	CASSARRDSNYGYTF
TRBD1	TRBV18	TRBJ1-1	CASSPDRDFTEAFF
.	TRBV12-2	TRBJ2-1	CASRLGDPGLAGGSIYNEQFF
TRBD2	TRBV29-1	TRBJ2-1	CSVHPRLAGHNEQFF
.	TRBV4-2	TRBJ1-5	CASSQEGGALQPQHF
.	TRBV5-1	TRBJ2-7	CASSPRDTLLYEQYF
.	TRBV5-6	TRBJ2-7	CASSGPRGQSYEQYF
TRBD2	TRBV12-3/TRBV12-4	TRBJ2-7	CASSLREFEQYF
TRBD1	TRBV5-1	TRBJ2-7	CASSIGQGASYEQYF
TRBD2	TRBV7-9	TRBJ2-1	CASSPSGSEQFF
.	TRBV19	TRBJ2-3	CASSFSSTDTQYF
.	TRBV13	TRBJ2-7	CASSPGSRNEQYF
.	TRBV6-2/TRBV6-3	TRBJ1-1	CASSPGRGGTEAFF